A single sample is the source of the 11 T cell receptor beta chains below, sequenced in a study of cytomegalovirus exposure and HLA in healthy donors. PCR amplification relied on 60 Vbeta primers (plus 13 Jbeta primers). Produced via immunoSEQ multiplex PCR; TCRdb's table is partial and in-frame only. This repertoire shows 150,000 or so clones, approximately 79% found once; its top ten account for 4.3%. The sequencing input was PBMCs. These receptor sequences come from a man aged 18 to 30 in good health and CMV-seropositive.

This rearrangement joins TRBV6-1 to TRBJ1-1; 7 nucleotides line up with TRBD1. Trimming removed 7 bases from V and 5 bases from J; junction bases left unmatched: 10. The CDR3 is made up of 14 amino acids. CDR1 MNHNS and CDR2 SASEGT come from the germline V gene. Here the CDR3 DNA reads TGTGCCAGCATAATTGACAGGGTAAGGACTGAAGCTTTCTTT. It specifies CASIIDRVRTEAFF.

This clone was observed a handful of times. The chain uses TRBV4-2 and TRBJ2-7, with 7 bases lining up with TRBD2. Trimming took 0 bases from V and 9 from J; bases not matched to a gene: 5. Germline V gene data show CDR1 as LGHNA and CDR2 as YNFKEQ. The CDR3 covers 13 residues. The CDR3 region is CASSQDGGVGQYF. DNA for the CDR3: TGTGCCAGCAGCCAAGATGGGGGGGTTGGGCAGTACTTC.

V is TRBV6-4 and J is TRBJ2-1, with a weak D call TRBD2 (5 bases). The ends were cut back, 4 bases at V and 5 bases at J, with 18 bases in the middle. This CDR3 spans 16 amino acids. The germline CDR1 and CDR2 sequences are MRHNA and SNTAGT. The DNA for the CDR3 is TGTGCCAGCAGTGCCCTCGCGCGGGCGGTACACAATGAGCAGTTCTTC. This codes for CASSALARAVHNEQFF.

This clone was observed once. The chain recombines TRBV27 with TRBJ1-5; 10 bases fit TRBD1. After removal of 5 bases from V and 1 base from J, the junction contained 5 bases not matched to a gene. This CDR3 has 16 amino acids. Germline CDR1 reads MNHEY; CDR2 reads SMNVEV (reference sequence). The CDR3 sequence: CASSRTGGGSNQPQHF. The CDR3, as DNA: TGTGCCAGCAGTCGGACAGGGGGTGGGAGCAATCAGCCCCAGCATTTT.

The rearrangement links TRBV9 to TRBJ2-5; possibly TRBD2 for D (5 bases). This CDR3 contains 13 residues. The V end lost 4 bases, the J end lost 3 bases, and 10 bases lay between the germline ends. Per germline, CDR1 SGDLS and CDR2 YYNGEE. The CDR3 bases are TGTGCCAGCAGCTGGGCGGGCGAAGAGACCCAGTACTTC. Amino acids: CASSWAGEETQYF. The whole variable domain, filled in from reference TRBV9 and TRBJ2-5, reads DSGVTQTPKHLITATGQRVTLRCSPRSGDLSVYWYQQSLDQGLQFLIQYYNGEERAKGNILERFSAQQFPDLHSELNLSSLELGDSALYFCASSWAGEETQYFGPGTRLLVL.

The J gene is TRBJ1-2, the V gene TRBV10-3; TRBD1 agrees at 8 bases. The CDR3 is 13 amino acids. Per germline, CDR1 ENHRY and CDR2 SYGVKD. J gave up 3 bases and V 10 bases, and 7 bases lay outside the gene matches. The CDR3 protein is CATGQGADYGYTF. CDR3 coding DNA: TGTGCCACAGGGCAGGGGGCGGACTATGGCTACACCTTC.

This CDR3 is CAWSRLETHLSSYEQYF. The DNA of the CDR3 is TGTGCCTGGAGCCGACTCGAAACCCATTTAAGCTCCTACGAGCAGTACTTC. The V and J genes are TRBV30 and TRBJ2-7; D gene uncertain. The V end lost 3 bases, the J end lost 0 bases, and 21 bases lay between the germline ends. Germline V lookup: CDR1 GTSNPN, CDR2 SVGIG (reference sequence). The CDR3 contains 17 residues. Complete variable domain (other parts from reference TRBV30 and TRBJ2-7): SQTIHQWPATLVQPVGSPLSLECTVEGTSNPNLYWYRQAAGRGLQLLFYSVGIGQISSEVPQNLSASRPQDRQFILSSKKLLLSDSGFYLCAWSRLETHLSSYEQYFGPGTRLTVT.

The CDR3 spells CASSRDSTEAFF. The CDR3 DNA follows: TGTGCCAGCAGCCGGGACAGCACTGAAGCTTTCTTT. The chain joins TRBV5-4 to TRBJ1-1; TRBD1 matches at 7 bases. The CDR3 is 12 amino acids. Germline lookup yields CDR1 SGHNT and CDR2 YYREEE (reference sequence). The V and J ends lost 4 bases and 4 bases, in that order; junction bases with no gene match: 1.

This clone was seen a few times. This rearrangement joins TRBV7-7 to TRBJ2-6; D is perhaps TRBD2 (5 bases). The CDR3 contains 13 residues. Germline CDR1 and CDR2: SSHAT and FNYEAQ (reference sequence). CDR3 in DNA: TGTGCTAGCGCAGGCTCTGGGGCCAACGTCCTGACTTTC. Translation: CASAGSGANVLTF.

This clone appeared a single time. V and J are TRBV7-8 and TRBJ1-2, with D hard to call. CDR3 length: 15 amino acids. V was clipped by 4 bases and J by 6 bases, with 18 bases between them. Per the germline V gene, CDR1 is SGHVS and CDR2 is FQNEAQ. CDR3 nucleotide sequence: TGTGCCAGCAGCTCAAATTCCCTAACCGATAATGGCTACACCTTC. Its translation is CASSSNSLTDNGYTF. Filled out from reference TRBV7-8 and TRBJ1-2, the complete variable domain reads GAGVSQSPRYKVAKRGQDVALRCDPISGHVSLFWYQQALGQGPEFLTYFQNEAQLDKSGLPSDRFFAERPEGSVSTLKIQRTQQEDSAVYLCASSSNSLTDNGYTFGSGTRLTVV.

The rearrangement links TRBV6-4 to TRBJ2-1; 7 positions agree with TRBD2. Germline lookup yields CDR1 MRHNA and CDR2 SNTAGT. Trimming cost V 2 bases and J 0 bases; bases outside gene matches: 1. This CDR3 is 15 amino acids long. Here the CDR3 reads CASSDGGSSYNEQFF. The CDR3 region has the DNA TGTGCCAGCAGTGACGGCGGGAGCTCCTACAATGAGCAGTTCTTC.